This T cell receptor (beta chain) was identified during a study of metastatic and nonmetastatic thyroid tumors. Study information: Blood and tumor or nodule tissue repertoires from malignant and benign thyroid patients were compared.

CDR1 is KGHDR, CDR2 SFDVKD, per germline. V was clipped by 9 bases and J by 2 bases; unmatched bases: 11. The CDR3 sequence is 17 residues long. Using MiXCR, TCRdb reanalyzed the PCR reads. The sample lists about 30,000 clones, around 17% seen once, with approximately 4% in the top ten. This clone was counted many times. Each patient went into thyroid surgery without having received any treatment. The TCR originated in a female donor with papillary thyroid cancer or a benign thyroid nodule (not recorded which). Some clones in this sample may be carry-over from other donors' samples. The sequenced sample was blood. The chain combines TRBV24-1 with TRBJ2-1, with TRBD2 matching over 11 bases. Here the CDR3 reads CATSPTSGKKTYNEQFF. CDR3 nucleotide sequence: TGTGCCACCTCTCCGACTAGCGGGAAGAAAACCTACAATGAGCAGTTCTTC.